The sequence of this T cell receptor beta chain was determined in a study of beta chain features in type 1 diabetes. Study-wide points: Moderate yet significant TCRB CDR3 shortening was seen in Type 1 diabetes patients in all four CD4+ subsets.

As concerns this clone: The target antigen is unknown.

The investigators reverse transcribed all of the isolated RNA, so they sequenced expressed TCRB transcripts. TCRdb's table, derived via immunoSEQ multiplex PCR, lists solely in-frame clones and lacks some. Of fewer than 70,000 clones listed, about 60% are singletons. The sequence came from a woman aged 30 to 39 with type 1 diabetes. The material sequenced was stem cell memory CD4+ T cells from blood.

As DNA, the CDR3 is TGTGCCACCAGCAAATTCCCGACAGGGAGGAATGAGCAGTTCTTC. This gives the protein CATSKFPTGRNEQFF. The J gene is TRBJ2-1, the V gene TRBV15; the D gene is possibly TRBD1 (7 bases). The CDR3 is made up of 15 amino acids. Germline CDR1 and CDR2: LNHNV and YYDKDF (reference sequence). V was pared by 4 bases and J by 7 bases, with 17 bases between.